The present TCR beta chain was sequenced within a study of memory CD4+ T cells and cytomegalovirus serostatus. The CDR3 has 17 residues. Germline lookup yields CDR1 SGHAT and CDR2 FQNNGV. V lost 0 bases and J lost 2; bases outside the gene matches: 8. This clone is a singleton in its sample. Single viable CD3+CD4+CD8-CD45RO+ cells were sorted as the memory CD4+ T cells. Generated by immunoSEQ multiplex PCR, the TCRdb table keeps only in-frame clones and is missing some. The repertoire holds about 58,000 clones, with 82% as singletons. The TCR was taken from an adult in good health and CMV-seronegative. Some clones in this sample may be carry-over from other donors' samples. The genes are TRBV11-2 and TRBJ2-5, with 8 bases identical to TRBD1. What was sequenced was memory CD4+ T cells from blood. For the CDR3, the DNA is TGTGCCAGCAGCTTAGATCGGGGGACAGGTGTTCAAGAGACCCAGTACTTC. Translating gives CASSLDRGTGVQETQYF.